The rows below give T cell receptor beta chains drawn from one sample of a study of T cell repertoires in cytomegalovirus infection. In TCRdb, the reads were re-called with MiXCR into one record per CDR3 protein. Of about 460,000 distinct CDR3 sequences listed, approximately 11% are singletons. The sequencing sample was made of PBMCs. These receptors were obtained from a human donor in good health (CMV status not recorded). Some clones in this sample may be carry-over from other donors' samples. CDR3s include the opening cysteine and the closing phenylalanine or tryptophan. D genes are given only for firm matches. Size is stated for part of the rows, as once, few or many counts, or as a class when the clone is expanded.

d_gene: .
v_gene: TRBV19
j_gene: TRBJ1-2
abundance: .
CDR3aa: CASSMGAGMSSGYTF
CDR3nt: TGTGCCAGTAGTATGGGGGCCGGGATGTCGAGTGGCTACACCTTC

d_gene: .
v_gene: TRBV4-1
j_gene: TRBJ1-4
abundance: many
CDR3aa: CASSQGARAEKLFF
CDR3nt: TGCGCCAGCAGCCAAGGGGCCAGGGCTGAAAAACTGTTTTTT

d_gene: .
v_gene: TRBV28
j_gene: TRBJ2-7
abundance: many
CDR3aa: CASSGTRKHYEQYF
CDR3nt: TGTGCCAGCAGCGGGACCCGCAAGCACTACGAGCAGTACTTC

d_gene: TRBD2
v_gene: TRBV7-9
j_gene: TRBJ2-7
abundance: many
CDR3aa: CASSPPSGYEQYF
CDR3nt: TGTGCCAGCAGCCCCCCTAGCGGCTACGAGCAGTACTTC

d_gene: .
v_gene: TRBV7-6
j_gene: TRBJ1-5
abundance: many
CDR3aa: CASSLGGGYQPQHF
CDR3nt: TGTGCCAGCAGCTTAGGAGGGGGGTATCAGCCCCAGCATTTT

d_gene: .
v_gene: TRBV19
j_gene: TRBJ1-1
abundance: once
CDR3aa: CATQTLVGPANTEAFF
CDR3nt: TGTGCCACCCAAACCCTTGTCGGCCCGGCCAACACTGAAGCTTTCTTT

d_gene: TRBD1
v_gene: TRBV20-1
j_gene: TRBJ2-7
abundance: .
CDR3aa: CSAREGGQVVEQYF
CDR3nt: TGCAGTGCTAGGGAGGGGGGACAGGTGGTGGAGCAGTACTTC

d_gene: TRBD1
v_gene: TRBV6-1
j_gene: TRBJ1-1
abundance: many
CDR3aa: CASSGVGTVNTEAFF
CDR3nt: TGTGCCAGCAGTGGAGTTGGGACAGTGAACACTGAAGCTTTCTTT

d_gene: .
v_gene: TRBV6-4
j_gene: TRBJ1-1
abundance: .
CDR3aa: CASSDSEYTEAFF
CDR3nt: TGTGCCAGCAGTGACTCGGAATACACTGAAGCTTTCTTT

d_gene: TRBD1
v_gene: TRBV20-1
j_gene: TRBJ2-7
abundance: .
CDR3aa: CSAVGQGDEQYF
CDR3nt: TGCAGTGCCGTGGGACAGGGGGACGAGCAGTACTTC

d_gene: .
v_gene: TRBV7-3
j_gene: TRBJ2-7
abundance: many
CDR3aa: CASSLMSGVGVHEQYF
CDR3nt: TGTGCCAGCAGCTTAATGTCAGGGGTTGGGGTCCACGAGCAGTACTTC

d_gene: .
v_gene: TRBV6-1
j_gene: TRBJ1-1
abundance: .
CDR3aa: CASSETQNIEAFF
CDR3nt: TGTGCCAGCAGCGAAACCCAGAACATCGAAGCTTTCTTT

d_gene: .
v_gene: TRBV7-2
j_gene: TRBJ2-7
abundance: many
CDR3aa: CASSLREGYEQYF
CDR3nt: TGTGCCAGCAGCTTACGAGAGGGCTACGAGCAGTACTTC

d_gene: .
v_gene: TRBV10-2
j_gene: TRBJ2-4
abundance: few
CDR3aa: CASSESRLETNIQYF
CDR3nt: TGCGCCAGCAGTGAGTCGCGGCTAGAGACGAACATTCAGTACTTC

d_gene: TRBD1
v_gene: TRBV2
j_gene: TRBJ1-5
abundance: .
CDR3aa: CASSGLDRGRNQPQHF
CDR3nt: TGTGCCAGCAGTGGGCTTGACAGGGGGCGAAATCAGCCCCAGCATTTT

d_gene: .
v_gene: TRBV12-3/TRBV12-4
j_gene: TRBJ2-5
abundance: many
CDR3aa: CASSQVIETQYF
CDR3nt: TGTGCCAGCTCCCAGGTTATAGAGACCCAGTACTTC

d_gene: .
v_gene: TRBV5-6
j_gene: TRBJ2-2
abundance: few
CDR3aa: CASSSPLDSGANTGELFF
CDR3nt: TGTGCCAGCAGCTCCCCGTTGGACAGTGGAGCGAACACCGGGGAGCTGTTTTTT

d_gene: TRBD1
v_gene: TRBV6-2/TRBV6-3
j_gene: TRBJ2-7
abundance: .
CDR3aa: CASRNDRGRDEQYF
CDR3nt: TGTGCCAGCAGGAACGACAGGGGTCGGGACGAGCAGTACTTC

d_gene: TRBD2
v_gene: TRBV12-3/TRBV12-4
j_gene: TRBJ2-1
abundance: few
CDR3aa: CASSPTLAGGAAYNEQFF
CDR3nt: TGTGCCAGCAGTCCCACATTAGCGGGGGGCGCGGCCTACAATGAGCAGTTCTTC

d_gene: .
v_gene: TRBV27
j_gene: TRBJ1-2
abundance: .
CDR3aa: CATYEDGYTF
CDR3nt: TGTGCCACCTACGAGGATGGCTACACCTTC

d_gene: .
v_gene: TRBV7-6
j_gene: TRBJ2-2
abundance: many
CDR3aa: CASSLRGAGGELFF
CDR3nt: TGTGCCAGCAGCTTACGTGGGGCCGGCGGGGAGCTGTTTTTT

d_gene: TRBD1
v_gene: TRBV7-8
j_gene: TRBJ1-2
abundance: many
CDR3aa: CASSPYRDRVYGYTF
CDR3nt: TGTGCCAGCAGCCCCTACCGGGACAGGGTCTATGGCTACACCTTC

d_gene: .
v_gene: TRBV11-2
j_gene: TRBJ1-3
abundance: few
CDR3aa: CASSLRDSGNTIYF
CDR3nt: TGTGCCAGCAGCTTAAGGGACTCTGGAAACACCATATATTTT

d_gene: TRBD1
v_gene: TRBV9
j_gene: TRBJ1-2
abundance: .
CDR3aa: CASSSQGEYGYTF
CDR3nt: TGTGCCAGCAGCAGCCAGGGGGAGTATGGCTACACCTTC

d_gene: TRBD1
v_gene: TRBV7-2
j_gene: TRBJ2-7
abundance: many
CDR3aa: CASSFHRDRAYEQYF
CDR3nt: TGTGCCAGCAGCTTCCACCGGGACAGGGCCTACGAGCAGTACTTC

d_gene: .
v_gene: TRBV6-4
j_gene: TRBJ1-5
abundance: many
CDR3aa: CASSPRGDNDQPQHF
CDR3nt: TGTGCCAGCAGTCCGAGGGGGGACAACGATCAGCCCCAGCATTTT

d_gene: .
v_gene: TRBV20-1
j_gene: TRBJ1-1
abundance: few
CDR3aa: CSARAPIGQNTEAFF
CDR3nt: TGCAGTGCTAGAGCTCCAATCGGACAGAACACTGAAGCTTTCTTT

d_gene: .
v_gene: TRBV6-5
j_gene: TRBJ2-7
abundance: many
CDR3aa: CASSYSVGGAGAYEQYF
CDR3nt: TGTGCCAGCAGTTACTCAGTTGGGGGGGCAGGGGCCTACGAGCAGTACTTC